The rows below give T cell receptor beta chains drawn from one sample of a study of T cell responses to AZD1222 COVID-19 vaccine. Measured with immunoSEQ multiplex PCR; TCRdb has only the in-frame clones, and not every one. This sample has 95,000 to 110,000 clones, with approximately 88% found just once. Sample: peripheral blood, taken on day 0 of AZD1222 vaccination. The receptors were sampled from an adult in good health. CDR3s include the opening cysteine and the closing phenylalanine or tryptophan. The D gene is left open where the match is weak. Clone size is given for some rows only: seen once, a few or many times, or a class if the clone is expanded.

>TRBJ2-7|once|TRBV25-1|-
TGTGCCAGCAGTGAATCTTGGGGACACAGCATCCCGCCGCAGTACTTC
CASSESWGHSIPPQYF
>TRBJ1-2|-|TRBV30|-
TGTGCCTGGAGTGTACAGGAGGGCAGTCGCTACACCTTC
CAWSVQEGSRYTF
>TRBJ1-6|-|TRBV10-3|TRBD1
TGTGCCGCCACCGGGACAGGAAATTCACCCCTCCACTTT
CAATGTGNSPLHF
>TRBJ1-4|-|TRBV3-1/TRBV3-2|TRBD1
TGTGCCAGCAGCCAAGATGGTCTCCCCGGGACAGGGGAGAGGGGCGAAAAACTGTTTTTT
CASSQDGLPGTGERGEKLFF
>TRBJ1-2|-|TRBV28|-
TGTGCCAGCAGGGATGACAAAACCGACGGCTACACCTTC
CASRDDKTDGYTF
>TRBJ1-2|-|TRBV19|TRBD1
TGTGCCAGTACCCGAGCCGGGACAGGGGAAATTGGCTACACCTTC
CASTRAGTGEIGYTF
>TRBJ2-7|-|TRBV6-5|TRBD1
TGTGCCAGCGTGATTGGGACAGGGCTTTCCGAGCAGTACTTC
CASVIGTGLSEQYF
>TRBJ1-1|-|TRBV29-1|-
TGCAGCGTTATCAGGGATACTAACACTGAAGCTTTCTTT
CSVIRDTNTEAFF
>TRBJ2-1|-|TRBV27|-
TGTGCCAGCACCGGAGTTAGGACTACCCCGTCGGATGAGCAGTTCTTC
CASTGVRTTPSDEQFF
>TRBJ2-1|-|TRBV7-2|-
TGTGCCAGCGAAGTTCTAACAAATGCGCTCAATGAGCAGTTCTTC
CASEVLTNALNEQFF
>TRBJ1-2|-|TRBV6-5|TRBD1
TGTGCCAGCTCTCGGGACAGGGAGTATGGCTACACCTTC
CASSRDREYGYTF
>TRBJ2-3|few|TRBV4-1|TRBD2
TGCGCCAGCGCCGGACTAGCGGGAGAAGCTACAGATACGCAGTATTTT
CASAGLAGEATDTQYF
>TRBJ2-2|few|TRBV11-2|TRBD1
TGTGCCAGCAGCGCCAGGGGGCGGGGGGAGCTGTTTTTT
CASSARGRGELFF
>TRBJ1-1|-|TRBV12-3/TRBV12-4|-
TGTGCCAGCAGCTCACAGGTCTACACTGAAGCTTTCTTT
CASSSQVYTEAFF
>TRBJ1-5|-|TRBV10-2|-
TGCGCCAGCAGTGAGGGCGGTTATAGCAATCAGCCCCAGCATTTT
CASSEGGYSNQPQHF
>TRBJ2-1|once|TRBV7-6|-
TGTGCCAGCAGCTCGCAGGGTTCTAGCTCCTACAATGAGCAGTTCTTC
CASSSQGSSSYNEQFF
>TRBJ1-4|-|TRBV19|TRBD1
TGTGCCAGTGGCCCGGGACAGGGGGTTGCAAAACTGTTTTTT
CASGPGQGVAKLFF
>TRBJ1-6|-|TRBV7-8|-
TGTGCCAGCAGCCCGGGGTATAATTCACCCCTCCACTTT
CASSPGYNSPLHF
>TRBJ1-3|-|TRBV19|-
TGTGCCAGTAGTCCAACGGCCTCTGGAAACACCATATATTTT
CASSPTASGNTIYF
>TRBJ2-7|-|TRBV6-5|TRBD1
TGTGCCAGCCAGGAACAGGGGTTAGTCTACGAGCAGTACTTC
CASQEQGLVYEQYF
>TRBJ2-3|-|TRBV5-1|TRBD1
TGCGCCAGCAGTACAGGGGGCACAGATACGCAGTATTTT
CASSTGGTDTQYF
>TRBJ2-1|-|TRBV7-2|-
TGTGCCAGCAGCTTGGGGCAGTACAATGAGCAGTTCTTC
CASSLGQYNEQFF
>TRBJ2-2|-|TRBV6-2/TRBV6-3|-
TGTGCCAGCAGTTACGTTTCAGCAACCGGGGAGCTGTTTTTT
CASSYVSATGELFF
>TRBJ1-1|-|TRBV6-5|-
TGTGCCAGCAGTAAACCCCAGGGGAACACTGAAGCTTTCTTT
CASSKPQGNTEAFF
>TRBJ1-6|-|TRBV9|-
TGTGCCAGCAGCGCGCGGGGGGGAGATTCACCCCTCCACTTT
CASSARGGDSPLHF
>TRBJ2-3|-|TRBV11-2|TRBD2
TGTGCCAGCAGCTTAGGGGGACTAGCGGGAGAAGGGGATACGCAGTATTTT
CASSLGGLAGEGDTQYF